This T cell receptor (beta chain) originates from a study of blood T cell repertoires in COVID-19. The assay was immunoSEQ multiplex PCR, and TCRdb's table has in-frame clones only and misses some. Among under 70,000 clones, roughly four fifths were seen once, and the ten largest hold roughly 20%. From germline, CDR1 is SGHNT and CDR2 YYREEE (reference sequence). The CDR3 extends over 16 amino acids. Germline trimming cut 4 bases from V and 1 base from J; bases unmatched to any gene: 1. Source material: peripheral blood. V is TRBV5-4 and J is TRBJ2-2; 13 bases map to TRBD2. The receptor was derived from a man aged 55-75 years with acute or convalescent COVID-19. CDR3 sequence reads: CASSGTSGMNTGELFF. The CDR3 region has the DNA TGTGCCAGCAGCGGGACTAGCGGGATGAACACCGGGGAGCTGTTTTTT.